The TCR beta chain described here comes from a study of T cell changes during pregnancy in multiple sclerosis. Repertoires were generated with immunoSEQ multiplex PCR, while TCRdb's copy carries only in-frame clones and drops some. The table shows 75,000 to 95,000 clones, with 93% occurring only once. The V gene's germline CDR1 is KGHSH and CDR2 LQKENI. V lost 2 bases, J lost 7 bases, and 5 bases lay in between. The CDR3 length is 11 residues. This specimen was peripheral blood, taken in the second trimester of pregnancy. The TCR was taken from a female donor with multiple sclerosis, enrolled in a pregnancy study. The chain joins TRBV18 to TRBJ1-2; D is uncertain. The CDR3 here is CASSPDFGYTF. For the CDR3, the DNA is TGTGCCAGCTCACCAGACTTTGGCTACACCTTC.